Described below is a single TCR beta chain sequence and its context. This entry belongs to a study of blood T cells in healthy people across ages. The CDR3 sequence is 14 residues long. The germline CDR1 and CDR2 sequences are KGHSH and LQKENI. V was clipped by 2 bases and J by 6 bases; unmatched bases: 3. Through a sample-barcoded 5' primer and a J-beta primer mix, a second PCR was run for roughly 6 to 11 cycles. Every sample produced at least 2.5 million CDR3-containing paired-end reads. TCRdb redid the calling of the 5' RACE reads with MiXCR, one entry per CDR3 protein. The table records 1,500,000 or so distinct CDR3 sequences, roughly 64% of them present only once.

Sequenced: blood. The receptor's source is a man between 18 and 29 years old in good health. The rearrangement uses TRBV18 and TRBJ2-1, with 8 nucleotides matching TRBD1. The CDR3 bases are TGTGCCAGCTCACCAACGGACAGGGCCAATGAGCAGTTCTTC. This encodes CASSPTDRANEQFF.